A single sample is the source of the 18 T cell receptor beta chains below, sequenced in a study of T cells in Graves' hyperthyroidism and ophthalmopathy. Researchers took RNA transcripts and amplified the TCR beta CDR3 regions from them. In the first-round RT-PCR of the TCR CDR3, the HTBI primer set was used. TCRdb re-called the multiplex PCR reads through MiXCR, storing one row per CDR3 protein. The sample consists of 450,000 to 600,000 distinct CDR3 sequences, 14% of them appearing once. The sample taken for sequencing was blood. The receptors originated from a woman aged 35 to 49 with Graves' hyperthyroidism.

This clonotype was seen ten or more times. V usage is TRBV30 and J usage is TRBJ2-7, with 10 bases fitting TRBD2. The CDR3 spans 13 residues. Trimming cost V 2 bases and J 7 bases; bases outside gene matches: 5. Germline V gives CDR1 GTSNPN, CDR2 SVGIG (reference sequence). For the CDR3, the DNA is TGTGCCTGGAGTACAAGCGGGAGGGGGGAGCAGTACTTC. It encodes CAWSTSGRGEQYF. The variable domain in full, with the rest retrieved from reference TRBV30 and TRBJ2-7, is SQTIHQWPATLVQPVGSPLSLECTVEGTSNPNLYWYRQAAGRGLQLLFYSVGIGQISSEVPQNLSASRPQDRQFILSSKKLLLSDSGFYLCAWSTSGRGEQYFGPGTRLTVT.

The sample holds a few counts of this clonotype. V and J are TRBV5-1 and TRBJ2-5; no definite D call. The V end lost 0 bases, the J end lost 1 base, and 7 bases lay between the germline ends. The CDR3 spans 14 residues. Germline CDR1 is SGHRS and CDR2 is YFSETQ. CDR3 in DNA: TGCGCCAGCAGCTTGGCCGAAAGCCAAGAGACCCAGTACTTC. It yields the protein CASSLAESQETQYF.

This clonotype was seen a few times. The genes are TRBV28 and TRBJ2-1; TRBD1 aligns across 8 bases. The length of the CDR3 is 15 residues. The V gene's germline CDR1 is MDHEN and CDR2 SYDVKM. V lost 6 bases and J lost 4; bases outside the gene matches: 8. CDR3 amino acids: CASRFRTGPYNEQFF. The CDR3 DNA reads as TGTGCCAGCAGATTCAGGACAGGGCCTTACAATGAGCAGTTCTTC.

In its sample, this clonotype was seen a few times. V and J are TRBV20-1 and TRBJ2-1; 11 nucleotides agree with TRBD2. The germline CDR1 and CDR2 sequences are DFQATT and SNEGSKA (reference sequence). The ends lost 6 bases at V and 5 bases at J; junction bases unmatched: 3. The length of the CDR3 is 13 residues. CDR3 sequence (DNA): TGCAGTGCAGGGACTAGCGGTGACAATGAGCAGTTCTTC. It encodes CSAGTSGDNEQFF.

This clonotype turned up a few times. The V call is TRBV11-2, the J call TRBJ2-1; weak D call: TRBD1 (6 bases). The CDR3 covers 14 residues. Trimming shortened V by 3 bases and J by 8 bases, and 14 bases separated the two germline ends. Germline CDR1 is SGHAT and CDR2 is FQNNGV. The CDR3 coding sequence is TGTGCCAGCAGCTTTACAGGGAGTAAGTATGAGCAGTTCTTC. Its translation: CASSFTGSKYEQFF. Based on the CDR3 plus reference TRBV11-2 and TRBJ2-1, the full variable domain is EAGVAQSPRYKIIEKRQSVAFWCNPISGHATLYWYQQILGQGPKLLIQFQNNGVVDDSQLPKDRFSAERLKGVDSTLKIQPAKLEDSAVYLCASSFTGSKYEQFFGPGTRLTVL.

A few counts support this clonotype. This chain links TRBV19 with TRBJ2-2; no firm D call. The CDR3 length is 16 residues. CDR1 and CDR2 from the germline V gene are LNHDA and SQIVND (reference sequence). With 3 bases removed from V and 0 bases from J, the gap between germline ends came to 11 bases. CDR3 in amino acids: CASSISRPANTGELFF. The CDR3 bases are TGTGCCAGTAGTATTAGTAGGCCAGCGAACACCGGGGAGCTGTTTTTT.

This chain uses TRBV7-2 with TRBJ2-7, with TRBD1 matching 8 bases. J was trimmed by 0 bases and V by 4 bases; bases with no gene match: 5. Germline V gene data show CDR1 as SGHTA and CDR2 as FQGNSA. There are 15 residues in the CDR3. The chain's CDR3 is CASSSGGGVSYEQYF. In nucleotides, the CDR3 is TGTGCCAGCAGCTCAGGGGGCGGAGTCTCCTACGAGCAGTACTTC.

This clonotype appeared many times. This sequence joins TRBV20-1 and TRBJ1-1; D ambiguous. This CDR3 is 13 amino acids long. Trimming left V 5 bases short and J 0 bases short, with 10 bases between. Germline V gene data show CDR1 as DFQATT and CDR2 as SNEGSKA (reference sequence). The DNA of the CDR3 is TGCAGTGCTCCGAGGCCCGTGAACACTGAAGCTTTCTTT. Translated, it gives CSAPRPVNTEAFF.

The table lists this clonotype with a few counts. The V gene is TRBV4-2, the J gene TRBJ2-5; D is possibly TRBD2 (5 bases). The CDR3 consists of 15 residues. V was shortened by 0 bases and J by 1 base, with 9 bases between the two germline ends. Per the germline V gene, CDR1 is LGHNA and CDR2 is YNFKEQ. The CDR3 spells CASSQESGFQETQYF. As DNA, the CDR3 is TGTGCCAGCAGCCAAGAAAGCGGTTTCCAAGAGACCCAGTACTTC.

Details on this clonotype: At one of its ends the junction is not consistent with the germline gene, which may arise from a read error. The rearrangement uses TRBV7-2 and TRBJ1-4; 10 bases line up with TRBD1. The germline V gene encodes CDR1 SGHTA and CDR2 FQGNSA. This CDR3 spans 16 amino acids. The DNA of the CDR3 is TGTGCCAGCAGCTATGGGACAGGGGTGCATAATGGAAAACTGTTTTTT. Protein product: CASSYGTGVHNGKLFF.

The rearrangement links TRBV10-3 to TRBJ1-1; 8 positions match TRBD1. CDR1 and CDR2 (germline): ENHRY, SYGVKD. Unmatched junction bases numbered 10, after V lost 2 bases and J lost 2 bases. This CDR3 contains 17 residues. As DNA, the CDR3 is TGTGCCATCAGTGAGCTAAGGGAGACAGGGGAAAACACTGAAGCTTTCTTT. Its protein product is CAISELRETGENTEAFF.

This clonotype was counted many times. The CDR3: CASSGVRVTGELFF. Here the CDR3 DNA reads TGTGCCAGCAGCGGGGTCAGGGTCACCGGGGAGCTGTTTTTT. The chain recombines TRBV5-6 with TRBJ2-2, with D perhaps matching TRBD1 (5 bases). The V end lost 4 bases, the J end lost 4 bases, and 11 bases lay between the germline ends. Germline loops: CDR1 SGHDT, CDR2 YYEEEE. The CDR3 is made up of 14 amino acids.

V gene TRBV3-1 combines with J gene TRBJ2-5; 10 positions match TRBD2. This CDR3 contains 16 residues. The V and J ends lost 1 base and 4 bases, in that order; junction bases with no gene match: 6. The germline V gene has CDR1 LGHDT and CDR2 YNNKEL (reference sequence). The CDR3 bases are TGTGCCAGCAGCCAAGCGCCTAGCGGGAGCGGAGAGACCCAGTACTTC. Translated: CASSQAPSGSGETQYF.

This clonotype was seen repeatedly, ten times or more. V is TRBV12-3 or TRBV12-4 and J is TRBJ2-7, with 7 nucleotides matching TRBD1. Germline trimming cut 2 bases from V and 2 bases from J; bases unmatched to any gene: 3. CDR3 length equals 14 residues. This CDR3 is CASSLKGQTYEQYF. The CDR3 nucleotides read TGTGCCAGCAGTTTAAAGGGACAGACCTACGAGCAGTACTTC.

This clonotype occurred a few times. The chain has TRBV7-9 and TRBJ1-3; D not certain. Trimming took off 1 base at V and 0 bases at J, with 4 bases between the two ends. This CDR3 contains 14 residues. Germline loops: CDR1 SEHNR, CDR2 FQNEAQ (reference sequence). The CDR3 DNA sequence: TGTGCCAGCAGCTTAGTCATCTCTGGAAACACCATATATTTT. Translating it yields CASSLVISGNTIYF.

The chain couples TRBV14 to TRBJ1-6; no clear D. This CDR3 spans 15 amino acids. CDR1 SGHDN and CDR2 FVKESK come from the germline V gene. With 2 bases removed from V and 3 bases from J, the gap between germline ends came to 8 bases. CDR3 region: CASSQQIHYNSPLHF. CDR3 nucleotide sequence: TGTGCCAGCAGCCAACAGATTCACTATAATTCACCCCTCCACTTT.

In this sample, this clonotype turned up many times. The V and J genes are TRBV3-1 and TRBJ2-7; 8 nucleotides align to TRBD1. Germline V gene sequence: CDR1 LGHDT, CDR2 YNNKEL (reference sequence). This CDR3 is 15 amino acids long. The junction had 8 bases not matched to a gene; V was cut back by 2 bases and J by 5 bases. The CDR3 reads CASSQTGQGRHEQYF. DNA for the CDR3: TGTGCCAGCAGCCAAACTGGACAGGGACGCCACGAGCAGTACTTC.

This clonotype was counted ten times or more. This sequence joins TRBV2 and TRBJ2-3; 7 nucleotides line up with TRBD1. Germline V lookup: CDR1 SNHLY, CDR2 FYNNEI. There are 14 residues in the CDR3. Unmatched junction bases numbered 4, after V lost 6 bases and J lost 1 base. This CDR3 reads CASSAGGGTDTQYF. In DNA form, the CDR3 reads TGTGCCAGCAGCGCAGGGGGTGGCACAGATACGCAGTATTTT.